These 24 T cell receptor beta chains were all obtained from the same sample, sequenced in a study of spatial heterogeneity in lung cancer. Each CDR3 protein gets one entry after TCRdb re-called the 5' RACE reads with MiXCR. The sample consists of about 9,000 distinct CDR3 sequences, 3.5% to 5.5% of them appearing once. The sample's time point: sample taken at primary tumor resection. The sequenced sample was PBMCs, obtained at surgery. These TCRs come from a male donor with early-stage non-small cell lung cancer.

This clonotype occurred many times. The J gene is TRBJ1-5, the V gene TRBV4-3; 9 nucleotides line up with TRBD1. After removal of 2 bases from V and 5 bases from J, the junction contained 7 bases not matched to a gene. Germline loops: CDR1 LGHNA, CDR2 YSLEER. The length of the CDR3 is 16 residues. Here the CDR3 DNA reads TGCGCCAGCAGCCAATCATTGGGACAGGGCCATCAGCCCCAGCATTTT. Protein product: CASSQSLGQGHQPQHF.

By frequency in the sample, this clonotype is medium-sized. The J gene is TRBJ2-1, the V gene TRBV10-2, with TRBD2 matching 9 bases. The germline V gene encodes CDR1 WSHSY and CDR2 SAAADI. CDR3 length: 13 amino acids. V shed 8 bases, J shed 4 bases, and the junction held 3 bases outside the gene matches. In DNA form, the CDR3 reads TGCGCCAGCCGGCTAGCGGGATACAATGAGCAGTTCTTC. This gives the protein CASRLAGYNEQFF.

The J gene is TRBJ1-3, the V gene TRBV28; D is ambiguous. Germline loops: CDR1 MDHEN, CDR2 SYDVKM. This CDR3 spans 14 amino acids. Trimming shortened V by 5 bases and J by 5 bases, and 13 bases separated the two germline ends. The DNA for the CDR3 is TGTGCCAGCAGTCCTAATTTAGGAAGAAACACCATATATTTT. Translating gives CASSPNLGRNTIYF.

In its sample, this clonotype ranks as medium-sized. V gene TRBV28 combines with J gene TRBJ1-1; D not certain. Trimming left V 6 bases short and J 0 bases short, with 8 bases between. This CDR3 region has 13 residues. CDR1 MDHEN and CDR2 SYDVKM come from the germline V gene. The CDR3 spells CASSQQMNTEAFF. The CDR3 DNA sequence: TGTGCCAGCAGCCAACAGATGAACACTGAAGCTTTCTTT. Full variable domain (missing parts from reference TRBV28 and TRBJ1-1): DVKVTQSSRYLVKRTGEKVFLECVQDMDHENMFWYRQDPGLGLRLIYFSYDVKMKEKGDIPEGYSVSREKKERFSLILESASTNQTSMYLCASSQQMNTEAFFGQGTRLTVV.

By proportion, this clonotype is medium-sized (0.01 to 0.1%). V gene TRBV6-6 combines with J gene TRBJ2-7, with a possible D match to TRBD2 (6 bases). Germline lookup yields CDR1 MNHNY and CDR2 SVGAGI (reference sequence). Trimming took off 7 bases at V and 7 bases at J, with 17 bases between the two ends. The CDR3 contains 13 residues. Written as DNA, the CDR3 is TGTGCCAGCACTGCGACTAGTTGGGGAGAGCAGTACGTC. It codes for CASTATSWGEQYV.

This clonotype was seen ten or more times. The V and J genes are TRBV29-1 and TRBJ1-5; 7 bases fit TRBD1. V trimming: 5 bases; J trimming: 0 bases; junction bases outside the gene matches: 7. Germline V gene data show CDR1 as SQVTM and CDR2 as ANQGSEA. The CDR3 extends over 15 amino acids. CDR3 sequence (DNA): TGCAGCGTTCCCCAGGGGGTAAATAGCAATCAGCCCCAGCATTTT. This sequence encodes CSVPQGVNSNQPQHF.

In this sample, this clonotype turned up many times. V is TRBV2 and J is TRBJ2-3; 8 bases align to TRBD2. CDR1 is SNHLY, CDR2 FYNNEI, per germline. This CDR3 has 18 amino acids. The trim removed 3 bases at V and 3 bases at J, leaving 14 bases unmatched. The CDR3 loop reads CASSETDYGGAGTDTQYF. The CDR3 coding sequence is TGTGCCAGCAGTGAGACGGACTACGGGGGGGCCGGTACAGATACGCAGTATTTT.

This clonotype showed up many times. The rearrangement joins TRBV27 to TRBJ2-7, with D possibly TRBD2 on 6 matching bases. CDR1 is MNHEY, CDR2 SMNVEV, per germline (reference sequence). The CDR3 has 15 residues. V was trimmed by 0 bases and J by 1 base, leaving 10 bases between them. The CDR3 sequence: CASSLSGGVSYEQYV. The CDR3, as DNA: TGTGCCAGCAGTTTATCGGGCGGGGTTTCCTACGAGCAGTACGTC.

This clonotype has a count of ten or more. The chain carries TRBV7-8 and TRBJ1-5; TRBD1 aligns across 9 bases. The V segment lost 3 bases and the J segment 7 bases; nucleotides outside the gene matches: 7. Germline-derived CDR1 and CDR2 are SGHVS and FQNEAQ. This CDR3 is built from 15 residues. The CDR3 region is CASSFRDRVSQPQHF. The CDR3 DNA is TGTGCCAGCAGCTTTCGGGACAGGGTATCGCAGCCCCAGCATTTT.

The V and J genes are TRBV6-2 or TRBV6-3 and TRBJ2-7; D perhaps matches TRBD2 (5 bases). Germline CDR1 reads MNHEY; CDR2 reads SVGEGT. This CDR3 contains 15 residues. Deletions cut 5 bases from V and 4 bases from J, with 18 bases between. The CDR3 bases are TGTGCCAGCAGTATAACCCCGGGAACCTCATACGAGCAGTACTTC. Protein product: CASSITPGTSYEQYF.

This clonotype was recorded many times. V gene TRBV11-2 combines with J gene TRBJ1-1; tentatively, D is TRBD1 (5 bases). This CDR3 spans 12 amino acids. CDR1 is SGHAT, CDR2 FQNNGV, per germline. The V end was cut by 5 bases, the J end by 5 bases, with 9 bases between. For the CDR3, the DNA is TGTGCCAGCAGCCACCGGGGGACTGAAGCTTTCTTT. Translated, it gives CASSHRGTEAFF.

This clonotype showed up just a few times. The chain recombines TRBV11-2 with TRBJ2-5; D may be TRBD1 (5 bases). Trimming removed 3 bases at V and 0 bases at J, with 14 bases between. Germline lookup yields CDR1 SGHAT and CDR2 FQNNGV. The length of the CDR3 is 16 residues. The CDR3 here is CASSFGALGYQETQYF. CDR3 nucleotide sequence: TGTGCCAGCAGCTTTGGGGCCCTGGGCTACCAAGAGACCCAGTACTTC.

In its sample, this clonotype is medium-sized (0.01 to 0.1%). This rearrangement joins TRBV5-8 to TRBJ1-2, with 9 nucleotides matching TRBD1. CDR1 SGHTS and CDR2 YDEGEE come from the germline V gene. Losses at the gene ends were 5 bases for V and 5 bases for J; bases not matched to a gene: 7. This CDR3 spans 14 amino acids. The CDR3: CASRRRDRVYGYTF. The CDR3 region has the DNA TGTGCCAGCAGAAGGCGGGACAGGGTGTATGGCTACACCTTC. The whole variable domain, filled in from reference TRBV5-8 and TRBJ1-2, reads EAGVTQSPTHLIKTRGQQATLRCSPISGHTSVYWYQQALGLGLQFLLWYDEGEERNRGNFPPRFSGRQFPNYSSELNVNALELEDSALYLCASRRRDRVYGYTFGSGTRLTVV.

In its sample, this clonotype was seen many times. This chain uses TRBV12-3 or TRBV12-4 with TRBJ2-7; no definite D call. CDR3 length: 14 amino acids. Trimming pared 2 bases from V and 5 bases from J, leaving 13 bases between. This CDR3 is CASSLRARNNEQYF. Here the CDR3 DNA reads TGTGCCAGCAGTTTAAGGGCCAGGAACAACGAGCAGTACTTC.

This clonotype was seen many times. The rearrangement uses TRBV7-2 and TRBJ1-6, with 7 bases matching TRBD1. Germline CDR1 reads SGHTA; CDR2 reads FQGNSA. The CDR3 extends over 16 amino acids. Losses at the gene ends were 0 bases for V and 10 bases for J; bases not matched to a gene: 9. The CDR3 coding sequence is TGTGCCAGCAGCTTAGCCCCAGGGGGTAGAGGATCACCCCTCCACTTT. This encodes CASSLAPGGRGSPLHF.

The gene calls are TRBV10-3 and TRBJ2-5; D is possibly TRBD1 or TRBD2 (5 bases each). Trimming took 6 bases from V and 1 from J, leaving 12 bases between them. This CDR3 comprises 14 residues. The germline V gene has CDR1 ENHRY and CDR2 SYGVKD. The CDR3 sequence is CAIREEGPQETQYF. CDR3 bases: TGTGCCATCAGGGAAGAGGGGCCCCAAGAGACCCAGTACTTC.

This clonotype was seen ten or more times. The CDR3: CATRQGASANYGYTF. As DNA, the CDR3 is TGTGCCACCAGACAGGGGGCGTCGGCAAACTATGGCTACACCTTC. V is TRBV6-2 or TRBV6-3 and J is TRBJ1-2, with 10 bases matching TRBD1. With 10 bases clipped from V and 2 bases from J, the junction kept 10 bases outside the gene matches. CDR3 length: 15 residues. CDR1 and CDR2 (germline): MNHEY, SVGEGT.

This clonotype was seen many times. The chain couples TRBV6-5 to TRBJ1-1; TRBD1 agrees at 7 bases. CDR1 and CDR2 (germline): MNHEY, SVGAGI. The CDR3 has 16 residues. With V trimmed by 6 bases and J by 6 bases, 16 bases remained unmatched. CDR3 sequence reads: CASSRMGDRESAEAFF. The CDR3 DNA reads TGTGCCAGCAGCCGGATGGGTGACAGGGAAAGTGCTGAAGCTTTCTTT.

At least ten counts were recorded for this clonotype. This chain joins TRBV7-9 and TRBJ1-6; possible D gene TRBD1, 6 bases. The CDR3 extends over 14 amino acids. CDR1 and CDR2 from the germline V gene are SEHNR and FQNEAQ (reference sequence). The V and J ends lost 6 bases and 10 bases respectively, with 16 bases between them. The CDR3 loop reads CASRLGGQESPLHF. The CDR3 coding sequence is TGTGCCAGCAGGTTGGGGGGCCAAGAATCACCCCTCCACTTT.

This clonotype appeared a few times. The CDR3 loop is CASSDNAAYTQYF. The DNA of the CDR3 is TGTGCCAGCAGCGATAATGCCGCGTATACGCAGTATTTT. V and J are TRBV7-6 and TRBJ2-3; no reliable D call. The ends were cut back, 5 bases at V and 7 bases at J, with 13 bases in the middle. The CDR3 has 13 amino acids. Germline CDR1 and CDR2: SGHVS and FNYEAQ. Full variable domain (rest looked up from reference TRBV7-6 and TRBJ2-3): GAGVSQSPRYKVTKRGQDVALRCDPISGHVSLYWYRQALGQGPEFLTYFNYEAQQDKSGLPNDRFSAERPEGSISTLTIQRTEQRDSAMYRCASSDNAAYTQYFGPGTRLTVL.

In its sample, this clonotype is medium-sized. The rearrangement joins TRBV11-1 to TRBJ2-1, with 13 bases that match TRBD2. The CDR3 spans 17 residues. The germline V gene has CDR1 SGHAT and CDR2 FQDESV (reference sequence). V lost 3 bases to trimming and J lost 7 bases; unmatched junction nucleotides: 9. The CDR3 spells CASSLRPGLAGWNEQFF. DNA of the CDR3: TGTGCCAGCAGCTTGCGCCCGGGACTAGCGGGGTGGAATGAGCAGTTCTTC.

There are many counts of this clonotype. J is TRBJ2-3 and V is TRBV5-1; D is perhaps TRBD1 or TRBD2 (6 bases each). V lost 3 bases, J lost 0 bases, and 11 bases lay in between. This CDR3 region has 15 residues. Germline-derived CDR1 and CDR2 are SGHRS and YFSETQ. CDR3 nucleotide sequence: TGCGCCAGCAGCTATTCGGGGGCTAGCACAGATACGCAGTATTTT. Translated: CASSYSGASTDTQYF.

There are many counts of this clonotype. The V call is TRBV5-1, the J call TRBJ2-7; a weak D match, TRBD2 (6 bases). Trimming cost V 7 bases and J 0 bases, with 11 bases left between them. Germline V gene data show CDR1 as SGHRS and CDR2 as YFSETQ. The CDR3 covers 13 residues. The CDR3 protein is CASSPGDSYEQYF. Here the CDR3 DNA reads TGCGCCAGCTCGCCGGGGGACTCCTACGAGCAGTACTTC.

In its sample, this clonotype is medium-sized. Here the CDR3 DNA reads TGCAGCTCCCGGCGGGGGGGGCTTTACAATGAGCAGTTCTTC. This encodes CSSRRGGLYNEQFF. The chain combines TRBV29-1 with TRBJ2-1, with 9 positions matching TRBD2. The CDR3 runs to 14 residues. The germline V gene encodes CDR1 SQVTM and CDR2 ANQGSEA. Unmatched junction bases numbered 9, after V lost 8 bases and J lost 4 bases.